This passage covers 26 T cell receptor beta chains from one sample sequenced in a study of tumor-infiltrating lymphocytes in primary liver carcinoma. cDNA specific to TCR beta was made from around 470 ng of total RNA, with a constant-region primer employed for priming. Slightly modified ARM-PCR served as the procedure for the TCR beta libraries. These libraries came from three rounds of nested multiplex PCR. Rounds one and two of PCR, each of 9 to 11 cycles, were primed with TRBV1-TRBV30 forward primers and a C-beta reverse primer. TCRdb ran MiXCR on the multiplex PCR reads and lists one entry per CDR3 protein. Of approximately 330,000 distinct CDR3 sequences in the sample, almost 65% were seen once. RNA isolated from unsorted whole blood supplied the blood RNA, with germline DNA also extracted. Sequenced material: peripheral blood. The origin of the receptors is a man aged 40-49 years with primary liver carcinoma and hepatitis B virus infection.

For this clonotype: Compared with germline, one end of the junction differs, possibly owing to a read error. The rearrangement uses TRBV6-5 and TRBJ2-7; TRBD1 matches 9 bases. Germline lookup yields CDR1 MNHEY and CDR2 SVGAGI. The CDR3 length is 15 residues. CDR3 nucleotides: TGTGCCAGCAGTTACTTCCGGGACAGGGCTTACGAGCGGTACTTC. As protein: CASSYFRDRAYERYF.

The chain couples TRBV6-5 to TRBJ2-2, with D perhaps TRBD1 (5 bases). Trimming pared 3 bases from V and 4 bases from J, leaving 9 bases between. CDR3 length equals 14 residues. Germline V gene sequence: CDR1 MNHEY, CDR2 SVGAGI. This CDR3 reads CASSYLGVTGELFF. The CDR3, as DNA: TGTGCCAGCAGTTATTTAGGGGTCACCGGGGAGCTGTTTTTT.

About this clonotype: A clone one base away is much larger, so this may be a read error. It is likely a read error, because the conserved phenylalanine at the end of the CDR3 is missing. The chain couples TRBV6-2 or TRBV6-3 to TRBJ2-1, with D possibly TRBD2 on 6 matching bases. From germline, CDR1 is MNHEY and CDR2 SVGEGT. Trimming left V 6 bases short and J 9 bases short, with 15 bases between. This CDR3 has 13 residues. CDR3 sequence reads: CASSPPAGTEQFL. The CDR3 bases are TGTGCCAGCAGCCCCCCGGCGGGGACTGAGCAGTTCTTA.

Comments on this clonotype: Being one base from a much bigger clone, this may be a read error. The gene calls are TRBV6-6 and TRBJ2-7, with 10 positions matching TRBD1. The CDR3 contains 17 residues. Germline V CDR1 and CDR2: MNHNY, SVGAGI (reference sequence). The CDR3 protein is CASSYGTGEPSSCEQYF. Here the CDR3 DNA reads TGTGCCAGCAGTTACGGGACAGGGGAACCAAGCTCCTGCGAGCAGTACTTC.

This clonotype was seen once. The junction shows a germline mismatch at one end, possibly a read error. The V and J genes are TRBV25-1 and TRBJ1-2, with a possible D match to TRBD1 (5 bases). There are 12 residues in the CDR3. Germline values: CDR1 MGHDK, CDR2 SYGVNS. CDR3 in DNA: TGTGCCAGCAGTGGACGGGGGTATGGCAACACCTTC. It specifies CASSGRGYGNTF.

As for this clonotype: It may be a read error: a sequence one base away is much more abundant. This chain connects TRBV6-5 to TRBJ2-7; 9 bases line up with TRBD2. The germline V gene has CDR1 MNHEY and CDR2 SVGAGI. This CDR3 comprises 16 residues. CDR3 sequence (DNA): TGTGCCAGCAGTTACGCCGATTCGCGGGAGGGCTACCAGCAGTACTTC. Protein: CASSYADSREGYQQYF.

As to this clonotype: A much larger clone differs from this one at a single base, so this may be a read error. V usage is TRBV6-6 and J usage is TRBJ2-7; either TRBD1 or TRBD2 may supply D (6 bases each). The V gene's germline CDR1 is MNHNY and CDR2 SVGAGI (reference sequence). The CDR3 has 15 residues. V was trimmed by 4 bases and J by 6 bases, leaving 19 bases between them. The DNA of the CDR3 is TGTGCCAGCAGTTCATATCTAGGCAGGGGAGGCGAGCAGTACTTC. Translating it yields CASSSYLGRGGEQYF.

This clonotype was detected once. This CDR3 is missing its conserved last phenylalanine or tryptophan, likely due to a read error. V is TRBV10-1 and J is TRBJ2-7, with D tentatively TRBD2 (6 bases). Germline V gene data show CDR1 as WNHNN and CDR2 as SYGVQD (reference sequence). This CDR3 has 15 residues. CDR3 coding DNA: TGTGCCAGCAGTGAGTTCAGTAGCGGTCCGTTCGAGCAGTACTTA. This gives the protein CASSEFSSGPFEQYL.

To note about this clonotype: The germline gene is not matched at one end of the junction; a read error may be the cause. CDR3: CTSSYSAYEQYF. CDR3 nucleotides: TGTACCAGCAGTTACTCGGCCTACGAGCAGTACTTC. This sequence joins TRBV6-6 and TRBJ2-7; D is uncertain. The germline V gene encodes CDR1 MNHNY and CDR2 SVGAGI (reference sequence). CDR3 length: 12 amino acids.

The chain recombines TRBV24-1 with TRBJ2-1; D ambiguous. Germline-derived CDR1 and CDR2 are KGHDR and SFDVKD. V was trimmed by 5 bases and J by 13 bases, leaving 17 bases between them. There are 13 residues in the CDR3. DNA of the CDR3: TGTGCCACCAGTGCTTCGGGCGGCAGGAGCCAGTTCTTC. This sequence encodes CATSASGGRSQFF.

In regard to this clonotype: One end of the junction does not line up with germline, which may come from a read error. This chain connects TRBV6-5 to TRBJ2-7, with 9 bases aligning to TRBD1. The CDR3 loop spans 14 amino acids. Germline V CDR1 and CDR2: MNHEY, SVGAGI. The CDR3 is CASSYRDRADEHYF. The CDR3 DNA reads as TGTGCCAGCAGTTACCGGGACAGGGCCGACGAGCACTACTTC.

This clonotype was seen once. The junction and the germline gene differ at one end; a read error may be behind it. As DNA, the CDR3 is TGTGCCAGCGGTGAAGAGTCGGGAAGCACCGGGGAGCTGTTTTTT. Residues: CASGEESGSTGELFF. The chain is built from TRBV6-1 and TRBJ2-2; D is perhaps TRBD2 (5 bases). Germline values: CDR1 MNHNS, CDR2 SASEGT. The CDR3 length is 15 residues.

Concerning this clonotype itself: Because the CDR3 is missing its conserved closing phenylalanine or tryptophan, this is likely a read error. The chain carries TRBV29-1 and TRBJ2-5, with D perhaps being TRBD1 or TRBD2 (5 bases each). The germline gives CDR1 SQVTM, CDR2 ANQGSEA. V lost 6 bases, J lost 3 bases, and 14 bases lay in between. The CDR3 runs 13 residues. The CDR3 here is CSVEPGQKETQYL. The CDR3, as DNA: TGCAGCGTAGAACCGGGGCAGAAAGAGACCCAGTACCTC.

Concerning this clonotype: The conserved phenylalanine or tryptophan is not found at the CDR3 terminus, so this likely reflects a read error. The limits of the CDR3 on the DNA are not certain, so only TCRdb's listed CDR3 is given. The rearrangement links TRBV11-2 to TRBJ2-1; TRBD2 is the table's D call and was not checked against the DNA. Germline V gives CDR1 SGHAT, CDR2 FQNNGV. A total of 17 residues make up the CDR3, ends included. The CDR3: CASSLSTHTRAGNEKFI.

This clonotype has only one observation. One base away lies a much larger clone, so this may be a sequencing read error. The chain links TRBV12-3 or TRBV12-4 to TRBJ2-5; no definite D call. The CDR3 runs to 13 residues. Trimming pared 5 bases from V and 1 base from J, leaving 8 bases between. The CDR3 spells CASSAAAQETQYF. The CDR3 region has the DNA TGTGCCAGCAGTGCCGCGGCCCAAGAGACCCAGTACTTC.

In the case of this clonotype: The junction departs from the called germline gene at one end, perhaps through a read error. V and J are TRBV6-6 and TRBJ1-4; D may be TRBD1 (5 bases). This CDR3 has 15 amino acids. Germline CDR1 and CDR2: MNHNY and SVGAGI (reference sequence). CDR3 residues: CDSRVQCGSTEKLFF. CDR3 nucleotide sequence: TGTGACAGCAGGGTACAGTGCGGAAGCACTGAAAAACTGTTTTTT.

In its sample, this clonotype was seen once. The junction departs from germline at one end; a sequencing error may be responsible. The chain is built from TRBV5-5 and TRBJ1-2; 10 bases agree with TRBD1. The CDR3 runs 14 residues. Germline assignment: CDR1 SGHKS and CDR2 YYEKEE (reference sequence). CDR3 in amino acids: CAGSLAWDRGGYTF. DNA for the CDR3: TGTGCCGGCAGCTTGGCCTGGGACAGGGGAGGCTACACCTTC.

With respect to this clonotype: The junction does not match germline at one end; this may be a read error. CDR3 coding DNA: TGTGCCAGCAGTTACATCGGGACAGCGTCCTACGAGCAGTATTTC. Protein sequence: CASSYIGTASYEQYF. The chain is built from TRBV6-5 and TRBJ2-7; TRBD1 matches at 7 bases. Germline assignment: CDR1 MNHEY and CDR2 SVGAGI. The CDR3 extends over 15 amino acids.

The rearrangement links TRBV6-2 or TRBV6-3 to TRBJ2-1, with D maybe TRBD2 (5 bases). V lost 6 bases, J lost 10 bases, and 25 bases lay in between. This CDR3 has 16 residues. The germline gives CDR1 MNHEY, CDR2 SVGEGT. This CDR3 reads CASRARSSGRTKEQFF. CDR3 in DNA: TGTGCCAGCAGGGCCCGCTCGAGTGGGAGAACCAAAGAGCAGTTCTTC.

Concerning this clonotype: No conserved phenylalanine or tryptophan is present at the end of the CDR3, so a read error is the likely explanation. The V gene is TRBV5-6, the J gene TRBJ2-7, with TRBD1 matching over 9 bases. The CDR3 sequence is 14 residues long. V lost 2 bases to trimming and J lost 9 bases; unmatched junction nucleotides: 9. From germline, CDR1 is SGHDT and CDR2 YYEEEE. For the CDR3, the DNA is TGTGCCAGCAGCTTTCCGGGACAGGGTAATTGGCAGTACCTC. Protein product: CASSFPGQGNWQYL.

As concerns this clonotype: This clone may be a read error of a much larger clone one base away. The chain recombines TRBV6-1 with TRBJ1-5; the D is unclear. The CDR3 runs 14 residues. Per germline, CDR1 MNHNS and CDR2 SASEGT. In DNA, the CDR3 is TGTACCAGCAGTGAATTAACAGTAGATCAGCCCCAGCATTTT. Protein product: CTSSELTVDQPQHF.

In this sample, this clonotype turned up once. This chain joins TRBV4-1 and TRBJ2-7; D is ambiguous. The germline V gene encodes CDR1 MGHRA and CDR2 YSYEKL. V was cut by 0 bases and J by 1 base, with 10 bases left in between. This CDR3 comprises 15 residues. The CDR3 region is CASSQEVVRSYEQYF. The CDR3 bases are TGCGCCAGCAGCCAAGAGGTTGTGAGGTCCTACGAGCAGTACTTC.

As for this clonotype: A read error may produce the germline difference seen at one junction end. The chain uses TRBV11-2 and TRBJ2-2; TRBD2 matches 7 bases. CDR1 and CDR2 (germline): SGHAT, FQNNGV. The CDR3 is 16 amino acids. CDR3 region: CASSLFTGGNTRELFF. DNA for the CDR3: TGTGCCAGCAGCTTATTTACGGGAGGCAACACCAGGGAACTGTTTTTT. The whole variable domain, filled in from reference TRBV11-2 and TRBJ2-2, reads EAGVAQSPRYKIIEKRQSVAFWCNPISGHATLYWYQQILGQGPKLLIQFQNNGVVDDSQLPKDRFSAERLKGVDSTLKIQPAKLEDSAVYLCASSLFTGGNTRELFFGEGSRLTVL.

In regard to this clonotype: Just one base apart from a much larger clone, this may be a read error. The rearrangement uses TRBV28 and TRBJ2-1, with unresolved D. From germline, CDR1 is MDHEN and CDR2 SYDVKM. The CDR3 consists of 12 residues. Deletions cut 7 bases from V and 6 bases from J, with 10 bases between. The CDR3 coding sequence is TGTGCCAGCATTGTTATAGGCAATGAGCAGTTCTTC. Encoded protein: CASIVIGNEQFF.

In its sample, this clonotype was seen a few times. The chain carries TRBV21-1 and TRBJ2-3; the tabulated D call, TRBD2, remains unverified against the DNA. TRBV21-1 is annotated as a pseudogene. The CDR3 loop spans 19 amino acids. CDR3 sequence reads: CASSNTLGTSGRAGNTQYF. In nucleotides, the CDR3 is TGTGCCAGCAGCAATACCTTAGGAACTAGCGGGAGGGCCGGAAATACGCAGTATTTT.

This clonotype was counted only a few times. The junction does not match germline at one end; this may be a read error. The CDR3 region has the DNA TGTGCCACCAGTGCCCCAGGGAATCAGCTCCAGCATTTT. It yields the protein CATSAPGNQLQHF. The genes are TRBV24-1 and TRBJ1-5; TRBD1 might be the D (5 bases). Germline CDR1 reads KGHDR; CDR2 reads SFDVKD. The CDR3 runs to 13 residues.